The T cell receptor beta chain under discussion was sequenced for a study of shared clonotypes between healthy human individuals. Points from the study as a whole: The rarefaction results pointed to incomplete sorted-subset sequencing despite large depth. As a rule, naive subsets had a larger estimated richness than memory subsets.

About this clone itself: Its antigen is still unknown.

Subsets obtained from CD4+ cells comprised CD45RA+ naive and CD45RA-negative memory cells. The CDR3 has 15 amino acids. V lost 6 bases and J lost 0, with 11 bases in between. Germline V gene lookup returns CDR1 SSHAT and CDR2 FNYEAQ (reference sequence). Repertoires were generated with immunoSEQ multiplex PCR, while TCRdb's copy carries only in-frame clones and drops some. The sample has 600,000 to 800,000 clones, around 77% seen once; the top ten hold around 1.8%. The receptor was derived from a woman aged 30 to 39 in good health. The sequencing sample was made of memory CD4+ T cells sorted from blood. The subset here: CD45RA-negative fraction. The chain links TRBV7-7 to TRBJ2-2; D is perhaps TRBD2 (6 bases). The CDR3 reads CASSRSGANTGELFF. CDR3 in DNA: TGTGCCAGCAGTCGTAGCGGTGCGAACACCGGGGAGCTGTTTTTT.